This paragraph covers one T cell receptor (beta chain) sequence. Method: immunoSEQ multiplex PCR; TCRdb's copy keeps in-frame clones and lacks some. This sample yields 75,000 to 90,000 clones, of which roughly 94% are seen a single time; nearly 0.7% belongs to the top ten. Per germline, CDR1 SGHAT and CDR2 FQNNGV. Trimming shortened V by 8 bases and J by 14 bases, and 21 bases separated the two germline ends. CDR3 length: 13 amino acids. The sample originates from a study of cytomegalovirus exposure and HLA in healthy donors. The rearrangement joins TRBV11-2 to TRBJ1-4; D gene uncertain. The material sequenced was PBMCs. The sequence came from a woman aged 18-35 years in good health and CMV-seronegative. The DNA for the CDR3 is TGTGCCAGCGCGGGCCCTGCAAGAAAACGGCTGTTTTTT. Protein product: CASAGPARKRLFF. Looking up the rest from reference TRBV11-2 and TRBJ1-4 gives the full variable domain: EAGVAQSPRYKIIEKRQSVAFWCNPISGHATLYWYQQILGQGPKLLIQFQNNGVVDDSQLPKDRFSAERLKGVDSTLKIQPAKLEDSAVYLCASAGPARKRLFFGSGTQLSVL.